A single sample is the source of the 13 T cell receptor beta chains below, sequenced in a study of blood T cell repertoires in COVID-19. Some clones are missing from TCRdb's copy, which holds only in-frame ones; the method was immunoSEQ multiplex PCR. Among 250,000 to 300,000 clones, 89% were seen once, and the ten largest hold less than 2%. What was sequenced was PBMCs or T cells enriched from blood (not recorded which). These receptors originate from an older woman who had recovered from COVID-19.

V and J are TRBV3-1 (or the pseudogene TRBV3-2) and TRBJ1-3, with D hard to call. Trimming removed 6 bases at V and 1 base at J, with 7 bases between. Germline CDR1 is LGHDT and CDR2 is YNNKEL (reference sequence). This CDR3 spans 13 amino acids. CDR3 residues: CASRSQSGNTIYF. CDR3 coding DNA: TGTGCCAGCAGGTCCCAGTCTGGAAACACCATATATTTT.

The V gene is TRBV30, the J gene TRBJ2-4, with 7 bases aligning to TRBD1. V gave up 2 bases and J gave up 6 bases; unmatched junction bases: 7. Germline CDR1 reads GTSNPN; CDR2 reads SVGIG (reference sequence). The CDR3 has 14 amino acids. CDR3 in DNA: TGTGCCTGGAGTTCAACAGGGGTGACAAACATTCAGTACTTC. This codes for CAWSSTGVTNIQYF. Supplemented by reference TRBV30 and TRBJ2-4, the full variable domain reads SQTIHQWPATLVQPVGSPLSLECTVEGTSNPNLYWYRQAAGRGLQLLFYSVGIGQISSEVPQNLSASRPQDRQFILSSKKLLLSDSGFYLCAWSSTGVTNIQYFGAGTRLSVL.

The chain recombines TRBV19 with TRBJ1-5, with a weak D call TRBD1 (6 bases). Germline CDR1 reads LNHDA; CDR2 reads SQIVND (reference sequence). Trimming shortened V by 4 bases and J by 4 bases, and 14 bases separated the two germline ends. The CDR3 spans 15 residues. The CDR3 bases are TGTGCCAGTAGTACAGGGGTCGGGGCTAATCAGCCCCAGCATTTT. Residues: CASSTGVGANQPQHF.

V gene TRBV19 combines with J gene TRBJ2-3; D call uncertain. Trimming stripped 7 bases from V and 1 base from J, with 12 bases between. Per germline, CDR1 LNHDA and CDR2 SQIVND (reference sequence). The CDR3 is 14 amino acids. The CDR3 DNA reads as TGTGCCAGTACCCCGGGTACGGGCACAGATACGCAGTATTTT. Its translation: CASTPGTGTDTQYF.

The gene calls are TRBV11-3 and TRBJ2-1; tentatively, D is TRBD2 (5 bases). Per germline, CDR1 SGHNT and CDR2 YENEEA. The length of the CDR3 is 14 residues. V lost 1 base, J lost 9 bases, and 13 bases lay in between. The CDR3: CASSLGAGPGEQFF. CDR3 bases: TGTGCCAGCAGCTTAGGGGCGGGTCCGGGTGAGCAGTTCTTC.

The chain carries TRBV4-1 and TRBJ2-2; 8 bases are shared with TRBD1. V gave up 1 base and J gave up 5 bases; unmatched junction bases: 3. Germline assignment: CDR1 MGHRA and CDR2 YSYEKL. The CDR3 is 15 residues long. The CDR3: CASSQGQGRTGELFF. CDR3 nucleotides: TGCGCCAGCAGCCAAGGACAGGGGCGTACCGGGGAGCTGTTTTTT.

This rearrangement joins TRBV19 to TRBJ1-2; TRBD1 agrees at 9 bases. Germline CDR1 reads LNHDA; CDR2 reads SQIVND (reference sequence). J was trimmed by 6 bases and V by 7 bases; bases with no gene match: 18. The length of the CDR3 is 17 residues. CDR3 nucleotides: TGTGCCAGTACCGCCCTTGGGGGGGACAGGGTACGAAATGGCTACACCTTC. Translated, it gives CASTALGGDRVRNGYTF. Combining the CDR3 with reference TRBV19 and TRBJ1-2 gives the whole variable domain DGGITQSPKYLFRKEGQNVTLSCEQNLNHDAMYWYRQDPGQGLRLIYYSQIVNDFQKGDIAEGYSVSREKKESFPLTVTSAQKNPTAFYLCASTALGGDRVRNGYTFGSGTRLTVV.

Points on this clone: Other DNA sequences of this sample code for an identical CDR3. J is TRBJ2-2 and V is TRBV5-1; a possible D gene is TRBD2 (6 bases). The germline gives CDR1 SGHRS, CDR2 YFSETQ. Trimming removed 0 bases at V and 0 bases at J, with 9 bases between. CDR3 length: 16 amino acids. This chain's CDR3 is CASSLVGGTNTGELFF. CDR3 sequence (DNA): TGCGCCAGCAGCTTGGTGGGAGGCACGAACACCGGGGAGCTGTTTTTT.

The V call is TRBV5-1, the J call TRBJ1-2; 8 positions match TRBD1. The V gene end was trimmed by 4 bases and the J gene end by 8 bases; junction bases not matched to a gene: 10. Germline V CDR1 and CDR2: SGHRS, YFSETQ. The CDR3 is made up of 14 amino acids. The CDR3 DNA reads TGCGCCAGCAGCGGAACGACAGGGGCTCGGGGCTACACCTTC. This gives the protein CASSGTTGARGYTF.

J is TRBJ1-1 and V is TRBV28; 8 bases line up with TRBD1. Germline CDR1 MDHEN, CDR2 SYDVKM. J gave up 1 base and V 7 bases, and 8 bases lay outside the gene matches. The CDR3 is made up of 15 amino acids. This CDR3 reads CASIPLQGGNTEAFF. DNA for the CDR3: TGTGCCAGCATCCCACTACAGGGGGGGAACACTGAAGCTTTCTTT.

V usage is TRBV5-1 and J usage is TRBJ1-1, with TRBD1 matching 8 bases. V lost 4 bases to trimming and J lost 4 bases; unmatched junction nucleotides: 3. Per the germline V gene, CDR1 is SGHRS and CDR2 is YFSETQ. The CDR3 runs to 13 residues. CDR3 in amino acids: CASSAQGGTEAFF. CDR3 in DNA: TGCGCCAGCAGCGCACAGGGGGGCACTGAAGCTTTCTTT.

The chain joins TRBV9 to TRBJ2-7, with 9 bases that match TRBD1. This CDR3 contains 16 residues. Germline trimming cut 4 bases from V and 1 base from J; bases unmatched to any gene: 9. Germline V lookup: CDR1 SGDLS, CDR2 YYNGEE. CDR3 sequence reads: CASSSYPGQGSYEQYF. CDR3 nucleotides: TGTGCCAGCAGCTCCTATCCGGGACAGGGATCCTACGAGCAGTACTTC.

The chain has TRBV6-5 and TRBJ2-3; D remains unclear. Deletions cut 2 bases from V and 4 bases from J, with 7 bases between. The germline CDR1 and CDR2 sequences are MNHEY and SVGAGI. The CDR3 runs to 13 residues. CDR3 coding DNA: TGTGCCAGCAGTTACGCCGGTGCAGATACGCAGTATTTT. Protein sequence: CASSYAGADTQYF.